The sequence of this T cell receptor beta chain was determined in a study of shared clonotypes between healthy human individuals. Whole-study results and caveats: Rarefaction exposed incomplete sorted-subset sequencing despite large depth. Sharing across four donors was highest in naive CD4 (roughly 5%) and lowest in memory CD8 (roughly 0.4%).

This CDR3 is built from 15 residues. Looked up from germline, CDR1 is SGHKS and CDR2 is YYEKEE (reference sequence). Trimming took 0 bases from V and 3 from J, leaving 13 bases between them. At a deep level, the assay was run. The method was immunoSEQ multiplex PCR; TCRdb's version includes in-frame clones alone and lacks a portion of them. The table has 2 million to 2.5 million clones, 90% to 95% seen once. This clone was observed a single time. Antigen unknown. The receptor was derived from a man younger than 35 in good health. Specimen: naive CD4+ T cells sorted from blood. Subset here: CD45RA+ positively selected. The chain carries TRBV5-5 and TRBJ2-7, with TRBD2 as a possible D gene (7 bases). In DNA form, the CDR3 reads TGTGCCAGCAGCTTGGGAGAGGGGGACTACTACGAGCAGTACTTC. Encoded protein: CASSLGEGDYYEQYF.